This TCR beta chain derives from a study of cytomegalovirus exposure and HLA in healthy donors (dated by TCRdb to the late 2010s). A note on the overall study: According to an earlier analysis of a few hundred of the donors, about 180 million T cells yielded 100 million or so unique TCR beta sequences and 276 Gb of sequence data. An early release covering 500 to 750 HLA-typed donors comprised 250 to 350 gigabases of sequencing data and approximately 80 million unique TCR sequences. The genetic ancestry cluster associated with self-reported Caucasian donors included about 84% of the 350 to 500 genotyped donors. The aim of the study was to test whether cataloging public T cell receptors could identify signatures of past pathogen exposure. The study used immunosequencing to profile the T cell repertoires of 600 to 850 subjects and linked those repertoires to cytomegalovirus serostatus. Besides the first cohort of about 730 subjects, a separate validation cohort made up of over 95 different subjects was used. To predict cytomegalovirus infection status, the study combined high-throughput TCR immunosequencing, statistical association of individual TCRs with disease status, and machine learning. A later analysis re-analyzed previously published TCR beta repertoires from about 730 donors and added high-resolution HLA genotyping to study TCR occurrence patterns. In the later analysis, no new phenotypic data were used to find candidate immune exposures; instead, reliance was placed on TCR beta sequences and their occurrence across donors. In an earlier analysis of over 550 of the donors, high-throughput TCR beta sequencing was used to judge whether each TCR beta V gene segment behaved as functional or pseudogenic. Alongside the repertoire data, information on donor age, sex, ethnicity and CMV serostatus was compiled. Genome-wide SNP genotypes for about 60% of the roughly 670 donors were used in a later genetic analysis, which treated that subset as a discovery cohort. All discovery cohort repertoires had been generated on a single sequencing platform. HLA typing included class I and class II loci at four-digit resolution. The number of donors typed differed by locus, with roughly 629-640 for A, B, C, DRB1 and DQB1, approximately 500 for DQA1, over 600 for DPA1, and around 430 for DPB1. Five DR-DQ haplotypes were handled as single units for association and clustering, since linkage in the cohort was strong. Among roughly 400 genotyped donors of the cohort, an average of around 220,000 unique TCR beta nucleotide sequences was sequenced per donor, of which roughly 17% were non-productive.

In the germline V gene, CDR1 corresponds to SNHLY and CDR2 to FYNNEI. From the cysteine up to the phenylalanine, the CDR3 has a length of 12 residues. Just the 36-base CDR3 DNA is kept, in frame starting at base 1. V is pared back by 8 bases and J by 9 bases, with 11 bases lying between the germline termini. Comment on this clone: Its antigen is unknown. Base qualities are not recorded, but no much larger clone differs from it by a single base.

The receptor library was made with the immunoSEQ multiplex PCR assay. The multiplex PCR relied on a mix of 60 forward primers for TCR Vbeta segments and 13 reverse primers for TCR Jbeta segments. A multiplex PCR assay on genomic DNA amplified the CDR3 region of rearranged TCR beta genes. The amplified TCR beta libraries were sequenced on the Illumina HiSeq System as 87-base-pair reads. The original pipeline was this. In a later analysis, about 80 million unique TCR beta chains were counted across the 500 to 850 repertoires, and roughly 9.9 million of these chains were shared by at least two donors. Raw reads were error-corrected and collapsed into unique sequences with a nearest-neighbor algorithm that merged closely related sequences to remove PCR and sequencing errors. To assign V, D and J gene segments, CDR3 sequences were aligned to IMGT reference sequences. For a sequence to be retained, a match of at least six nucleotides to both a V gene segment and a J gene segment was required. Rearrangements were called productive when the CDR3 lacked stop codons and stayed in frame with V and J; all others were non-productive. CDR3 was defined according to IMGT convention as the region running from the second conserved V-encoded cysteine to the conserved J-encoded phenylalanine. Sequences without an unambiguous match to a single V gene segment were excluded from the earlier analysis of 450 to 750 of the donors. An earlier analysis of 500 to 600 of the donors classified V segments as functional when productive rearrangements were above 56.7% and as segregating when the standard deviation between donors was above 5%. A statistical classification framework was built for diagnosing cytomegalovirus status from the catalog of TCR beta chain sequences. In a later analysis, TCR nucleotide sequences were compared against IMGT/GENE-DB human TR gene sequences so that V and J genes could be assigned. A later analysis assigned CDR3 sequences and most-parsimonious VDJ recombination scenarios with the TCRdist pipeline. In a later analysis, every TCR beta chain was defined by the combination of its CDR3 amino acid sequence and its V-gene family, and reads without a unique V-gene family were dropped. As a way to deal with suspected cross-contamination and a sequencing artifact, a later analysis dropped approximately 570 nucleotide sequences that were highly shared and had low generation probability. For each public chain, a later analysis derived a clonal expansion index from normalized ranks of inferred template counts within each repertoire. In a later analysis, generation probabilities were computed using a VDJ recombination model fitted to out-of-frame rearrangements, and the results were checked against IGoR. Hypergeometric tests were used in a later analysis to score TCR-TCR, TCR-HLA and TCR-CMV co-occurrence, with a repertoire-size bias correction applied to the TCR pairs. To estimate false discovery rates, a later analysis permuted the HLA or CMV assignments 20 times. A later analysis grouped co-occurring TCRs with DBSCAN, adding TCRdist sequence similarity when clustering within HLA-allele-positive subsets. Co-occurrence clustering excluded repertoires with fewer than 30,000 or more than 120,000 public chains, plus five with anomalous nucleotide sharing. TCRdb limited this immuneACCESS table to in-frame rearrangements with V and J called. A share of clones is missing; checked studies link under half to unresolved V genes, and the rest is unexplained. The V and J calls and the clone size are those of that table, but D and trimming were determined from the DNA. The sample table holds roughly 100,000 clones, of which roughly 70% were seen once. Under 3.5% of the sample goes to the ten largest clones.

What the work shows at the level of the full study, not this receptor alone: Because the 87-base-pair reads could not distinguish some IMGT-functional V segments, including TRBV6-2 and TRBV6-3, those segments were excluded. Assigning TCR associations to individual alleles was difficult when HLA alleles, especially DR and DQ, strongly co-occurred. A group of highly shared sequence variants was considered likely to be a technical artifact of the sequencing pipeline. The authors suggested that the approach could potentially be generalized to other disease states and immunological phenotypes. While some public TCRs were present in many individuals, most TCR sequences turned up only very rarely across donors. A later analysis associated 16,951 TCR beta sequences with specific HLA alleles at a false discovery rate of 0.05. In the study, roughly 160 TCR beta chains were listed as associated with cytomegalovirus. The classifier was reported to diagnose cytomegalovirus status with high specificity and sensitivity in both the original and validation cohorts. The earlier analysis of some 560 of the donors excluded roughly 17 rarely observed V segments, including chromosome 9 orphons, because counts were too low. Linkage disequilibrium might explain the correlated functional status among segregating V segments, but an unknown experimental factor could not be excluded. Immune exposure information for the cohort was limited to CMV serostatus. A further reported finding was that TCR beta sequences accurately predicted the HLA-A and HLA-B alleles for most subjects in the first cohort. In an earlier analysis of around 600 of the donors, most TCR beta V segments were observed in productive rearrangements about 87% or about 30% of the time, broadly matching IMGT annotations. The cohort was sequenced for TCR beta chains only, and without alpha or paired-chain data the features that could be detected were limited. According to a later genetic analysis, donors in an Asian-associated ancestry cluster had fewer N-insertions in productive TCRs than the approximately 670-donor mean. A later analysis found that most CMV-associated TCR beta chains appeared HLA-restricted, with HLA associations seemingly driven largely by CMV exposure. A few of the identified cytomegalovirus-associated TCR beta chains were confirmed in vitro to be specific for cytomegalovirus antigens. In a later analysis, HLA-associated TCR beta chains were found to be more clonally expanded and to have lower generation probabilities than equally common non-associated chains. Because HLA typing was missing for some donors at each locus, association tests included only the typed subset. According to a later analysis, TCR association rates differed among HLA loci, with DRB1 alleles showing the most associated TCRs and HLA-C alleles showing the fewest. According to a later analysis, parvovirus B19, influenza, CMV and Epstein-Barr virus appeared linked to several top co-occurrence clusters. The presence/absence analyses assumed that sequencing depth was roughly uniform across donors, and that assumption may not be true. A later genetic analysis associated a missense DCLRE1C variant with V-gene and J-gene trimming of TCR beta chains, and an independent cohort replicated the association.

In total, 600 or so healthy bone marrow donors made up the cohort. At the time of sampling, every cohort member was nominally healthy, though immune exposures that went unrecorded were likely present. The donor was CMV seronegative and was included in the group of several hundred seronegative cohort members. A peripheral blood sample was collected from each donor, and TCR beta sequencing was performed on peripheral blood mononuclear cells. The Qiagen DNeasy Blood Extraction Kit was used to extract genomic DNA from the blood cell samples. Material for sequencing was PBMCs. This chain joins TRBV2 to TRBJ1-6; the D gene is not confidently resolved. This clonotype was obtained from a woman aged 50 to 60 in good health and CMV-seronegative. The DNA sequence follows: TGTGCCAGCCGACTCGACCGTTCACCCCTCCACTTT. Translated, it reads CASRLDRSPLHF.